A single sample is the source of the 23 T cell receptor beta chains below, sequenced in a study of OX40 agonist ivuxolimab in advanced cancers. Sequencing was performed with immunoSEQ multiplex PCR; in TCRdb, only in-frame clones are kept and a portion is missing. This sample yields approximately 61,000 clones, of which approximately 89% are seen a single time; around a sixth belongs to the top ten. This specimen was CD4+ or CD8+ T cells sorted from blood, taken in a trial of the OX40 agonist ivuxolimab. These receptors came from an adult with an advanced solid tumor such as melanoma, head and neck, liver or kidney cancer.

The chain employs TRBV4-1 and TRBJ1-2; D is unresolved. Germline CDR1 reads MGHRA; CDR2 reads YSYEKL. Trimming removed 1 base at V and 4 bases at J, with 10 bases between. The CDR3 covers 14 residues. The CDR3 DNA is TGCGCCAGCAGCCAAGCCATTAAGTTCTATGGCTACACCTTC. Protein product: CASSQAIKFYGYTF.

The gene calls are TRBV5-1 and TRBJ2-1; tentative D call: TRBD2 (7 bases). Trimming shortened V by 2 bases and J by 4 bases, and 19 bases separated the two germline ends. The CDR3 is 17 residues long. Germline CDR1 and CDR2: SGHRS and YFSETQ. Here the CDR3 reads CASSLAPAGAPYNEQFF. The CDR3, as DNA: TGCGCCAGCAGCTTAGCACCCGCGGGGGCCCCATACAATGAGCAGTTCTTC.

The chain couples TRBV7-8 to TRBJ2-7; D possibly uses TRBD1 or TRBD2 (5 bases each). The CDR3 covers 14 residues. The ends were cut back, 8 bases at V and 0 bases at J, with 14 bases in the middle. The germline CDR1 and CDR2 sequences are SGHVS and FQNEAQ. CDR3 coding DNA: TGTGCCAGCCGAGGGACCCTAAGCTCCTACGAGCAGTACTTC. This gives the protein CASRGTLSSYEQYF.

This chain links TRBV14 with TRBJ2-1; maybe TRBD1 (5 bases). Germline V gene sequence: CDR1 SGHDN, CDR2 FVKESK. The V end lost 5 bases, the J end lost 7 bases, and 18 bases lay between the germline ends. The CDR3 sequence is 15 residues long. CDR3: CASSEYQGSFNEQFF. The CDR3 region has the DNA TGTGCCAGCAGCGAGTACCAGGGTTCTTTTAATGAGCAGTTCTTC.

The rearrangement uses TRBV14 and TRBJ1-2; 7 positions match TRBD1. Looked up from germline, CDR1 is SGHDN and CDR2 is FVKESK. This CDR3 is 14 amino acids long. The J segment lost 3 bases and the V segment lost 4 bases, leaving 5 bases of the junction unmatched. CDR3 in DNA: TGTGCCAGCAGCCGGATAACAGGGGACTATGGCTACACCTTC. It codes for CASSRITGDYGYTF. Looking up the rest from reference TRBV14 and TRBJ1-2 gives the full variable domain: EAGVTQFPSHSVIEKGQTVTLRCDPISGHDNLYWYRRVMGKEIKFLLHFVKESKQDESGMPNNRFLAERTGGTYSTLKVQPAELEDSGVYFCASSRITGDYGYTFGSGTRLTVV.

V gene TRBV13 combines with J gene TRBJ2-1; TRBD1 matches 7 bases. CDR1 PRHDT and CDR2 FYEKMQ come from the germline V gene (reference sequence). The V segment lost 5 bases and the J segment 15 bases; nucleotides outside the gene matches: 7. The CDR3 is made up of 11 amino acids. CDR3 residues: CASSAGGIPFF. CDR3 DNA: TGTGCCAGCAGCGCAGGGGGTATACCGTTCTTC.

The chain links TRBV13 to TRBJ2-3, with D possibly matching TRBD1 (5 bases). CDR1 and CDR2 from the germline V gene are PRHDT and FYEKMQ (reference sequence). V was pared by 5 bases and J by 4 bases, with 7 bases between. This CDR3 is built from 12 residues. The CDR3 reads CASSQGSDTQYF. In nucleotides, the CDR3 is TGTGCCAGCAGCCAGGGTTCAGATACGCAGTATTTT.

This chain links TRBV7-9 with TRBJ2-7; D not resolved. In germline, CDR1 is SEHNR, CDR2 FQNEAQ (reference sequence). Trimming cost V 10 bases and J 2 bases, with 9 bases left between them. CDR3 size: 11 residues. The CDR3 sequence: CATAAAYEQYF. The CDR3 region has the DNA TGTGCCACCGCGGCTGCCTACGAGCAGTACTTC.

The chain combines TRBV2 with TRBJ2-1, with 9 bases matching TRBD1. The germline V gene encodes CDR1 SNHLY and CDR2 FYNNEI. This CDR3 is 12 amino acids long. V lost 10 bases and J lost 6; bases outside the gene matches: 4. This CDR3 is CATQTGGNEQFF. The DNA for the CDR3 is TGTGCCACCCAGACAGGGGGCAATGAGCAGTTCTTC.

The rearrangement uses TRBV27 and TRBJ2-1; TRBD1 matches 9 bases. The CDR3 extends over 15 amino acids. Germline V lookup: CDR1 MNHEY, CDR2 SMNVEV (reference sequence). V was pared by 5 bases and J by 9 bases, with 11 bases of the junction left unmatched. The CDR3 region is CASSTSTGGTLEQFF. The CDR3 nucleotides read TGTGCCAGCAGTACCAGTACAGGGGGCACACTTGAGCAGTTCTTC.

The chain employs TRBV11-2 and TRBJ2-5; D may be TRBD1 or TRBD2 (5 bases each). From germline, CDR1 is SGHAT and CDR2 FQNNGV. V was cut by 3 bases and J by 5 bases, with 7 bases left in between. The CDR3 is 12 residues long. The CDR3 is CASSFGDETQYF. CDR3 coding DNA: TGTGCCAGCAGCTTTGGGGACGAGACCCAGTACTTC.

V and J are TRBV13 and TRBJ2-7, with D perhaps being TRBD1 or TRBD2 (5 bases each). CDR3 size: 14 residues. The V gene's germline CDR1 is PRHDT and CDR2 FYEKMQ (reference sequence). V was cut by 1 base and J by 7 bases, with 14 bases left in between. The CDR3 region has the DNA TGTGCCAGCAGCTTAGAAGGGACGTTTGGGGAGCAGTACTTC. Protein: CASSLEGTFGEQYF.

This rearrangement joins TRBV27 to TRBJ1-5; D perhaps matches TRBD1 (5 bases). The CDR3 is 14 residues long. Trimming cost V 6 bases and J 4 bases, with 13 bases left between them. Germline lookup yields CDR1 MNHEY and CDR2 SMNVEV (reference sequence). Here the CDR3 reads CASRIGTANQPQHF. The CDR3, as DNA: TGTGCCAGCAGAATCGGGACGGCGAATCAGCCCCAGCATTTT.

CDR3: CASSSLAPIYNSPLHF. The CDR3 DNA follows: TGTGCCAGCAGTAGCCTAGCCCCCATATATAATTCACCCCTCCACTTT. This rearrangement joins TRBV2 to TRBJ1-6, with no clear D. V was trimmed by 5 bases and J by 4 bases, leaving 15 bases between them. CDR3 size: 16 residues. Germline V lookup: CDR1 SNHLY, CDR2 FYNNEI. Full variable domain (remainder filled in from reference TRBV2 and TRBJ1-6): EPEVTQTPSHQVTQMGQEVILRCVPISNHLYFYWYRQILGQKVEFLVSFYNNEISEKSEIFDDQFSVERPDGSNFTLKIRSTKLEDSAMYFCASSSLAPIYNSPLHFGNGTRLTVT.

This clone was observed a single time. This chain uses TRBV13 with TRBJ1-6; a possible D gene is TRBD1 (6 bases). Trimming took 0 bases from V and 9 from J, leaving 6 bases between them. This CDR3 is built from 13 residues. Germline V gives CDR1 PRHDT, CDR2 FYEKMQ (reference sequence). As DNA, the CDR3 is TGTGCCAGCAGCTTAGGGGGGGCTTCACCCCTCCACTTT. Translating it yields CASSLGGASPLHF. Combining the CDR3 with reference TRBV13 and TRBJ1-6 gives the whole variable domain AAGVIQSPRHLIKEKRETATLKCYPIPRHDTVYWYQQGPGQDPQFLISFYEKMQSDKGSIPDRFSAQQFSDYHSELNMSSLELGDSALYFCASSLGGASPLHFGNGTRLTVT.

The V call is TRBV19, the J call TRBJ1-2; 8 nucleotides align to TRBD1. CDR3 length: 15 residues. J gave up 5 bases and V 0 bases, and 5 bases lay outside the gene matches. Per germline, CDR1 LNHDA and CDR2 SQIVND (reference sequence). The CDR3 is CASSIDAGGWYGYTF. CDR3 nucleotide sequence: TGTGCCAGTAGTATAGACGCAGGGGGCTGGTATGGCTACACCTTC.

This chain links TRBV7-9 with TRBJ1-1, with 11 bases matching TRBD1. V trimming: 8 bases; J trimming: 4 bases; junction bases outside the gene matches: 9. Germline CDR1 SEHNR, CDR2 FQNEAQ (reference sequence). The CDR3 runs to 15 residues. Here the CDR3 reads CASLGTGGTRTEAFF. CDR3 nucleotide sequence: TGTGCCAGCCTCGGGACAGGGGGGACTCGCACTGAAGCTTTCTTT.

The J gene is TRBJ2-5, the V gene TRBV6-5; 9 bases agree with TRBD2. The CDR3 is 16 amino acids. The germline CDR1 and CDR2 sequences are MNHEY and SVGAGI. Unmatched junction bases numbered 4, after V lost 0 bases and J lost 2 bases. CDR3 protein: CASSYSPAGGQETQYF. Here the CDR3 DNA reads TGTGCCAGCAGTTACTCGCCGGCGGGGGGGCAAGAGACCCAGTACTTC.

V gene TRBV2 combines with J gene TRBJ2-3; D gene uncertain. Germline V gene sequence: CDR1 SNHLY, CDR2 FYNNEI. The CDR3 contains 15 residues. The V end lost 1 base, the J end lost 0 bases, and 8 bases lay between the germline ends. CDR3 nucleotides: TGTGCCAGCAGTGAAGTACAACTGAGCACAGATACGCAGTATTTT. It specifies CASSEVQLSTDTQYF.

The chain links TRBV12-5 to TRBJ2-5; 7 bases line up with TRBD2. Trimming took 6 bases from V and 2 from J; bases not matched to a gene: 3. Germline V gives CDR1 LGHNT, CDR2 FRNRAP. The CDR3 loop spans 13 amino acids. The CDR3: CASGRGEQETQYF. Written as DNA, the CDR3 is TGTGCTAGTGGCCGGGGGGAGCAAGAGACCCAGTACTTC.

The V gene is TRBV25-1, the J gene TRBJ1-2; the D is unclear. Germline V gene sequence: CDR1 MGHDK, CDR2 SYGVNS. With 4 bases removed from V and 1 base from J, the gap between germline ends came to 7 bases. CDR3 size: 13 residues. CDR3 coding DNA: TGTGCCAGCAGTGGAACTCATAACTATGGCTACACCTTC. Translating it yields CASSGTHNYGYTF.

The rearrangement links TRBV5-4 to TRBJ1-2, with 7 bases matching TRBD1. Germline CDR1 is SGHNT and CDR2 is YYREEE (reference sequence). The V segment lost 3 bases and the J segment 4 bases; nucleotides outside the gene matches: 15. The CDR3 loop spans 17 amino acids. The CDR3 region is CASSSSPTGEVSYGYTF. The CDR3, as DNA: TGTGCCAGCAGCTCCTCACCCACAGGGGAGGTGTCCTATGGCTACACCTTC. Complete variable domain (other parts from reference TRBV5-4 and TRBJ1-2): ETGVTQSPTHLIKTRGQQVTLRCSSQSGHNTVSWYQQALGQGPQFIFQYYREEENGRGNFPPRFSGLQFPNYSSELNVNALELDDSALYLCASSSSPTGEVSYGYTFGSGTRLTVV.

This rearrangement joins TRBV19 to TRBJ1-2; D is undetermined. CDR1 and CDR2 (germline): LNHDA, SQIVND (reference sequence). Deletions cut 3 bases from V and 2 bases from J, with 10 bases between. The CDR3 has 14 residues. CDR3 protein: CASSIPGLNYGYTF. The DNA for the CDR3 is TGTGCCAGTAGTATTCCCGGGCTAAACTATGGCTACACCTTC.